The present TCR beta chain was sequenced within a study of T cells after posttransplantation cyclophosphamide. Regarding this clone: Its cognate antigen is unknown.

Trimming took 4 bases from V and 7 from J; bases not matched to a gene: 2. This CDR3 comprises 13 residues. From germline, CDR1 is SNHLY and CDR2 FYNNEI. The naive gate required viable CD3+CD4+ or CD3+CD8+ cells with CCR7+CD45RA+CD45RO-CD95-CD27+CD28+ phenotype. General study results and limits: Blood and skin or GI T cell repertoires showed limited TRB overlap. Donor CD8+ memory clones often dominated recipient blood repertoires at later times.

Repertoires were generated with immunoSEQ multiplex PCR, while TCRdb's copy carries only in-frame clones and drops some. The data show about 22,000 clones, approximately 97% seen once. The sequence was collected from a man over 45 in good health, CMV-negative, and a related stem cell transplant donor. The material sequenced was naive CD4+ T cells sorted from PBMCs. The rearrangement joins TRBV2 to TRBJ1-4; 8 nucleotides align to TRBD1. The CDR3 DNA reads as TGTGCCAGCAGTGGACAGGGGTTTGAAAAACTGTTTTTT. Its protein product is CASSGQGFEKLFF. Full variable domain (missing parts from reference TRBV2 and TRBJ1-4): EPEVTQTPSHQVTQMGQEVILRCVPISNHLYFYWYRQILGQKVEFLVSFYNNEISEKSEIFDDQFSVERPDGSNFTLKIRSTKLEDSAMYFCASSGQGFEKLFFGSGTQLSVL.